This passage covers 5 T cell receptor beta chains from one sample sequenced in a study of identical twins (dated by TCRdb to about 2016). Receptor amplification or capture employed 5' RACE. The instrument was an Illumina HiSeq 2000. In-frame beta chains were kept once TCRdb had trimmed the public reads at Q25 with fastp and called clones with MiXCR. Each CDR3 protein appears once, grouped with its most common genes and DNA. Counted in this sample were 250,000 to 300,000 distinct CDR3 sequences; roughly 8.7% of them appeared once. The ten largest clones add up to less than 4% of the sample. The same data also went into a second study, on yellow fever vaccine responses in identical twins.

The material sequenced was CD8+ T cells sorted from blood. The receptors were sampled from a woman aged 18-30 years in good health.

The sample holds many counts of this clonotype. The chain couples TRBV20-1 to TRBJ2-1; TRBD2 matches at 10 bases. After removal of 0 bases from V and 10 bases from J, the junction contained 12 bases not matched to a gene. This CDR3 comprises 16 residues. The germline gives CDR1 DFQATT, CDR2 SNEGSKA (reference sequence). Here the CDR3 reads CSARDHRTSGEEEQFF. CDR3 bases: TGCAGTGCTAGAGACCACCGCACTAGCGGGGAGGAAGAGCAGTTCTTC.

In its sample, this clonotype was seen many times. CDR3: CASSFTTGAITGELFF. CDR3 nucleotides: TGTGCCAGCAGTTTCACGACAGGGGCGATCACCGGGGAGCTGTTTTTT. This rearrangement joins TRBV27 to TRBJ2-2; 8 bases agree with TRBD1. The germline gives CDR1 MNHEY, CDR2 SMNVEV (reference sequence). This CDR3 has 16 residues. The V segment lost 3 bases and the J segment 4 bases; nucleotides outside the gene matches: 7.

This clonotype was seen more than once but under ten times. The V call is TRBV6-5, the J call TRBJ1-5; D call uncertain. There are 13 residues in the CDR3. V was shortened by 4 bases and J by 7 bases, with 11 bases between the two germline ends. CDR1 and CDR2 (germline): MNHEY, SVGAGI. The CDR3 region has the DNA TGTGCCAGCAGTTTGTATTGGGAACAGCCCCAGCATTTT. Its protein is CASSLYWEQPQHF.

This clonotype was observed many times. V and J are TRBV20-1 and TRBJ2-1, with TRBD2 identical over 10 bases. Germline trimming cut 1 base from V and 0 bases from J; bases unmatched to any gene: 9. The germline V gene encodes CDR1 DFQATT and CDR2 SNEGSKA (reference sequence). The CDR3 has 18 amino acids. The CDR3 protein is CSARAELAGKSSYNEQFF. CDR3 bases: TGCAGTGCTAGAGCGGAACTAGCGGGGAAGAGCTCCTACAATGAGCAGTTCTTC.

In its sample, this clonotype was seen a few times. J is TRBJ1-1 and V is TRBV10-3; D remains unclear. Germline CDR1 ENHRY, CDR2 SYGVKD. CDR3 length: 15 amino acids. V was cut by 0 bases and J by 0 bases, with 8 bases left in between. The CDR3 nucleotides read TGTGCCATCAGTGAGTCGGAGGACTTGAACACTGAAGCTTTCTTT. The encoded protein is CAISESEDLNTEAFF.